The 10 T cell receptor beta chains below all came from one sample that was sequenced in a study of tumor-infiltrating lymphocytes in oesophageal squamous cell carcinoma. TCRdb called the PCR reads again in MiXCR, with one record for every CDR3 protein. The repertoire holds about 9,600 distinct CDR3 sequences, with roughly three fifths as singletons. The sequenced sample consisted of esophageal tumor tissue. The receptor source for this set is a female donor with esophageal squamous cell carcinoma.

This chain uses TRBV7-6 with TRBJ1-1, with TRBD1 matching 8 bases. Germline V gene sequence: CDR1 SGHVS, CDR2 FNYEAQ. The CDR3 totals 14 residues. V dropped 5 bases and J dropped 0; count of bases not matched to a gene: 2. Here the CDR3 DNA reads TGTGCCAGCAGCCAGGACAGGGTGAACACTGAAGCTTTCTTT. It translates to CASSQDRVNTEAFF. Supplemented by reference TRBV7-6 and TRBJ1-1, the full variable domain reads GAGVSQSPRYKVTKRGQDVALRCDPISGHVSLYWYRQALGQGPEFLTYFNYEAQQDKSGLPNDRFSAERPEGSISTLTIQRTEQRDSAMYRCASSQDRVNTEAFFGQGTRLTVV.

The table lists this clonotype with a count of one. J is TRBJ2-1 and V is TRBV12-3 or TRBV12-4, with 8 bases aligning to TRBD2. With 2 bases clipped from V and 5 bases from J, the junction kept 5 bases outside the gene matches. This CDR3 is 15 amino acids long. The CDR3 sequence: CASSLQGLADNEQFF. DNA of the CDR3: TGTGCCAGCAGTTTACAAGGACTAGCCGACAATGAGCAGTTCTTC.

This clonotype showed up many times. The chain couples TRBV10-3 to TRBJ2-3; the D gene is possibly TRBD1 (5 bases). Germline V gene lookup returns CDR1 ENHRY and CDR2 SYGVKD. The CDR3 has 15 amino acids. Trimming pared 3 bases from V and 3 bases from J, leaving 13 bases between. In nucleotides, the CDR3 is TGTGCCATCAGTGAAGGGGTCGGAGAGACAGATACGCAGTATTTT. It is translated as CAISEGVGETDTQYF.

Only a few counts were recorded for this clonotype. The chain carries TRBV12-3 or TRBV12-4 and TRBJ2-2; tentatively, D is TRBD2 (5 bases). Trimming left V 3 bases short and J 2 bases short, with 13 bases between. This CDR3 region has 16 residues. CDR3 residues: CASSLRRRLNTGELFF. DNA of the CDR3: TGTGCCAGCAGTTTGAGGAGGAGGTTAAACACCGGGGAGCTGTTTTTT.

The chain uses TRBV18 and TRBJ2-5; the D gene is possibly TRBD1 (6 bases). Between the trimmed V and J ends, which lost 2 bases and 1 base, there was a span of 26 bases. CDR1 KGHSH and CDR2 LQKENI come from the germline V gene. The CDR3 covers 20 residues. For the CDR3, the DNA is TGTGCCAGCTCACCAAGTTTACTCTTAGTGGCACAGGGTTCCCAAGAGACCCAGTACTTC. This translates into CASSPSLLLVAQGSQETQYF.

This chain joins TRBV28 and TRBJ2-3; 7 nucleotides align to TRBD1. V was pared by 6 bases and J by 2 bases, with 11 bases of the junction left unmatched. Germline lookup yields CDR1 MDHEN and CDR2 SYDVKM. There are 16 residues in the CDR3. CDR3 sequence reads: CASSAPSGTATDTQYF. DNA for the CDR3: TGTGCCAGCAGCGCTCCTTCCGGGACAGCCACAGATACGCAGTATTTT.

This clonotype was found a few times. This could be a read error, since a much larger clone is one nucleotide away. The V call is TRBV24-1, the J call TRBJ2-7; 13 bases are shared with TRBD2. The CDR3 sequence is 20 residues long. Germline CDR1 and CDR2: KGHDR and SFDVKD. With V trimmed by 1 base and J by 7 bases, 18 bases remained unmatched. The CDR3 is CATSDFPPTTSGRAFHEQYF. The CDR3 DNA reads TGTGCCACCAGTGATTTCCCCCCTACTACTAGCGGGAGGGCCTTCCATGAGCAGTACTTC.

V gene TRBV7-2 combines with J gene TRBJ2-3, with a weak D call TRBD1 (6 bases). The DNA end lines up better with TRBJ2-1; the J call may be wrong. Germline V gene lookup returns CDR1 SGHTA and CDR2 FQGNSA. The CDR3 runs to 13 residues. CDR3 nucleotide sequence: TGTGCCAGCAGCTTGTCCAAGGGGGATGAGCAGTTCTTC. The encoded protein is CASSLSKGDEQFF.

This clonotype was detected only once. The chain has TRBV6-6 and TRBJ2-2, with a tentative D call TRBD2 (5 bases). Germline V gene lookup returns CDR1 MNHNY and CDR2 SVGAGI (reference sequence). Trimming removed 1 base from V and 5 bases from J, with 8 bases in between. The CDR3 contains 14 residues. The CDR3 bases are TGTGCCAGCAGTTACTGGGGAGAGACCGGGGAGCTGTTTTTT. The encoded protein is CASSYWGETGELFF.

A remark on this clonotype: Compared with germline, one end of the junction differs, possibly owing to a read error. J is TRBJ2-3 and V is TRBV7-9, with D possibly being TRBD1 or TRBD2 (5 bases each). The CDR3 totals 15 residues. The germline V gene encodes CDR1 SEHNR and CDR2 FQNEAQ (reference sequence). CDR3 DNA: TGTGCCAGCAGCCTGTTAGGGGCTAGCATAGATACGCAGTATTTT. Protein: CASSLLGASIDTQYF. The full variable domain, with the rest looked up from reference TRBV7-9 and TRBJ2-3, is DTGVSQNPRHKITKRGQNVTFRCDPISEHNRLYWYRQTLGQGPEFLTYFQNEAQLEKSRLLSDRFSAERPKGSFSTLEIQRTEQGDSAMYLCASSLLGASIDTQYFGPGTRLTVL.